The TCR beta chain under discussion was sequenced for a study of control samples from healthy donors and cancer patients (dated by TCRdb to 2020 to 2021). There are 13 amino acids in the CDR3, from cysteine to phenylalanine inclusive. Left in the record is the CDR3 DNA by itself, 39 bases read in frame from the first base. Trimming takes 4 bases from V and 6 bases from J, and the germline ends sit 10 bases apart. The germline V gene provides CDR1 SNHLY and CDR2 FYNNEI. The library relied on the immunoSEQ multiplex PCR assay. TCRdb's version of the immuneACCESS table is confined to in-frame rearrangements and falls short of the full clone set. An unresolved V gene accounts for under half of the shortfall where checked; the remainder is of unknown origin. Here the sample has about 140,000 clones; about 85% occur a single time. Together, the top ten hold roughly 10% of the sample. Remarks on this clone: Its binding antigen is unknown. Base qualities were left out, and no much larger clone turns up one base away. Other DNA sequences within the sample encode an identical CDR3.

The sequence was collected from a woman under 40 in good health. The rearrangement joined TRBV2 to TRBJ2-1, with no reliable assignment of the D segment. The specimen sequenced was blood. The CDR3 sequence is CASSVRLGNEQFF. The DNA sequence follows: TGTGCCAGCAGTGTCCGCCTGGGCAATGAGCAGTTCTTC. With all but the CDR3 taken from the reference TRBV2 and TRBJ2-1 genes, the full variable domain is: EPEVTQTPSHQVTQMGQEVILRCVPISNHLYFYWYRQILGQKVEFLVSFYNNEISEKSEIFDDQFSVERPDGSNFTLKIRSTKLEDSAMYFCASSVRLGNEQFFGPGTRLTVL.